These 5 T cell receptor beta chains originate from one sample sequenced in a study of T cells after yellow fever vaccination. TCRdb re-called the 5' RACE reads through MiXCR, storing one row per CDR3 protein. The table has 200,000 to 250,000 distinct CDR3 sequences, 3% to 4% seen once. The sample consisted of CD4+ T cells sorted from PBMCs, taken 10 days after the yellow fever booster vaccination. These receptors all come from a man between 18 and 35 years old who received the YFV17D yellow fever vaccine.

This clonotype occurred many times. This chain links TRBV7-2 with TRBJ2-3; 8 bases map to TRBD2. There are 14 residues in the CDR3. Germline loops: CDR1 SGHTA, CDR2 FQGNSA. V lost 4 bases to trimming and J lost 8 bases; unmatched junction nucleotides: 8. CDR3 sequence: CASSSGGGEGTQYF. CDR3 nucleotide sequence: TGTGCCAGCAGCTCGGGGGGGGGCGAAGGTACGCAGTATTTT.

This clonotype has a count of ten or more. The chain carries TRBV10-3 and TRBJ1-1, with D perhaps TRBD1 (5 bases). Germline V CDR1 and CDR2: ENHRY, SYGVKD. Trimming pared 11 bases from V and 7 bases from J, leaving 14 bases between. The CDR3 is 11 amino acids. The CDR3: CALWFGGEAFF. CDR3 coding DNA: TGTGCCCTCTGGTTTGGGGGTGAAGCTTTCTTT.

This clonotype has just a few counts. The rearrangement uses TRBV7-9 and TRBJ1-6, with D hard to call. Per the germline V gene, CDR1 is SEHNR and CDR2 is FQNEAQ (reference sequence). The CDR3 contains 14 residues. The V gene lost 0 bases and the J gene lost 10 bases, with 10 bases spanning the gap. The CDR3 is CASSLAVARSPLHF. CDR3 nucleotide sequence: TGTGCCAGCAGCTTAGCGGTGGCAAGATCACCCCTCCACTTT.

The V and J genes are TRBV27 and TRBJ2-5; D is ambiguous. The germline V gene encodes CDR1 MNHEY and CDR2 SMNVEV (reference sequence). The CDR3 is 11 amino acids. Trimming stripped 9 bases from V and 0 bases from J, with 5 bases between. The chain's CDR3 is CASLYQETQYF. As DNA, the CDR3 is TGTGCCAGTTTGTACCAAGAGACCCAGTACTTC.

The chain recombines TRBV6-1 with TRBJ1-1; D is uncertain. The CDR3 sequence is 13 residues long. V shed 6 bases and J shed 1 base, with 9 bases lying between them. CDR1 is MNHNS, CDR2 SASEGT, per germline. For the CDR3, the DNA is TGTGCCAGCAGGGGCATCGGGAACACTGAAGCTTTCTTT. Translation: CASRGIGNTEAFF.